A selection of T cell receptor beta chains follows, all from one sample in a study of blood T cell repertoires in COVID-19. Only in-frame clones appear in the TCRdb table, and some are missing; sequencing was by immunoSEQ multiplex PCR. The data contain 250,000 to 350,000 clones, around 88% of them seen just once; the ten biggest clones take up roughly 1.1%. Sequencing was performed on peripheral blood. These receptors originate from a woman aged 45-65 years with acute or convalescent COVID-19. Each CDR3 is given with its conserved first and last residue. The D gene is left open where the match is weak. Clone size is shown for a subset of rows, as once, few, many or a class of expanded clone.

cdr3_nt	cdr3_aa	clone_size	d_call	v_call	j_call
TGTGCCTGTCTCCGGGTTTCGGGAGGGCCAGATACGCAGTATTTT	CACLRVSGGPDTQYF	NA	TRBD2	TRBV30	TRBJ2-3
TGTGCCAGCAGCACAGGGGCCGCGGACGACGAGCAGTACTTC	CASSTGAADDEQYF	NA	TRBD1	TRBV7-8	TRBJ2-7
TGCAGCGTTGAGTCGGGACAGGGCCACTCAGATACGCAGTATTTT	CSVESGQGHSDTQYF	once	TRBD1	TRBV29-1	TRBJ2-3
TGCAGCGTTGATTTGGGCCAGGACTCCTATGGCTACACCTTC	CSVDLGQDSYGYTF	once	NA	TRBV29-1	TRBJ1-2
TGCGCCAGCAGCCTTAGTGCACTAGCGGCCAACACCGGGGAGCTGTTTTTT	CASSLSALAANTGELFF	NA	TRBD2	TRBV4-1	TRBJ2-2
TGTGCCAGCACCCGGGACAGGGGACCAGATACGCAGTATTTT	CASTRDRGPDTQYF	NA	TRBD1	TRBV2	TRBJ2-3
TGTGCCAGTAGTCCCGAGGGCGTGTACAATGAGCAGTTCTTC	CASSPEGVYNEQFF	NA	NA	TRBV19	TRBJ2-1
TGCGCCAGCAGCCAAGAGTCAGACACTAACACCGGGGAGCTGTTTTTT	CASSQESDTNTGELFF	NA	NA	TRBV4-1	TRBJ2-2
TGTGCCAGCAGTCAGGGGACAGCCGGGGATTCACCCCTCCACTTT	CASSQGTAGDSPLHF	NA	TRBD1	TRBV6-5	TRBJ1-6
TGTGCCAGCAGCTTTTATTCCGGGACAGAGAATCAGCCCCAGCATTTT	CASSFYSGTENQPQHF	few	TRBD1	TRBV7-2	TRBJ1-5
TGTGCCAGCAGAGAGGGGGCGAGGGAAAAACTGTTTTTT	CASREGAREKLFF	NA	TRBD1	TRBV6-5	TRBJ1-4
TGTGCCATCAGTCCACAGGGGGCAGGTCAGCCCCAGCATTTT	CAISPQGAGQPQHF	NA	TRBD1	TRBV10-3	TRBJ1-5
TGTGCCACCAGTGATTCCGGGACAGCTCTCACCGGGGAGCTGTTTTTT	CATSDSGTALTGELFF	NA	TRBD1	TRBV24-1	TRBJ2-2
TGTGCCAGCAGCTTAGGACTAGCGGGAGAAGAGACCCAGTACTTC	CASSLGLAGEETQYF	NA	TRBD2	TRBV7-9	TRBJ2-5
TGCGCCACCTCTAACTATGGCTACACCTTC	CATSNYGYTF	NA	NA	TRBV10-2	TRBJ1-2
TGTGCCAGCAGCTTAGGGCAGATGAACACTGAAGCTTTCTTT	CASSLGQMNTEAFF	few	NA	TRBV7-2	TRBJ1-1
TGTGCCAGCAGCTTAGCTGGGGGGGGAGCTTTCTTT	CASSLAGGGAFF	NA	NA	TRBV7-8	TRBJ1-1
TGTGCCAGCAGCCCAGGTCTGGGGGGGACTAGCACAGATACGCAGTATTTT	CASSPGLGGTSTDTQYF	once	TRBD2	TRBV9	TRBJ2-3
TGTGCCAGCAGCGGACGCCCCATCGGGGGGCATGAGCAGTTCTTC	CASSGRPIGGHEQFF	NA	NA	TRBV9	TRBJ2-1
TGTGCCAGCTCCCCTGGGGCACAAAGGTTGAACACTGAAGCTTTCTTT	CASSPGAQRLNTEAFF	NA	NA	TRBV18	TRBJ1-1
TGTGCCAGCAGCCCAAGACAGGGAAGGTCTGAAAAACTGTTTTTT	CASSPRQGRSEKLFF	NA	TRBD1	TRBV9	TRBJ1-4
TGTGCCAGCAGCCATTTGGAGACGGTTAACACTGAAGCTTTCTTT	CASSHLETVNTEAFF	NA	NA	TRBV7-9	TRBJ1-1
TGTGCCAGCAGCCAAGAGCCAGCGGGGGCCTACGAGCAGTACTTC	CASSQEPAGAYEQYF	NA	TRBD2	TRBV4-2	TRBJ2-7
TGCGCCAGCAGCTGGACCGGGACAGGGAACACTGAAGCTTTCTTT	CASSWTGTGNTEAFF	NA	TRBD1	TRBV5-1	TRBJ1-1
TGTGCCAGCAAACCGAAGGAGGCTAATGAAAAACTGTTTTTT	CASKPKEANEKLFF	once	NA	TRBV6-5	TRBJ1-4
TGTGCCAGCAGCTCCATAGCGAGCTCCTACAATGAGCAGTTCTTC	CASSSIASSYNEQFF	few	NA	TRBV7-3	TRBJ2-1
TGTGCCAGCAGCGCCTGGACTAGCGGGGGGCCCATCTCGGGGAATGAGCAGTTCTTC	CASSAWTSGGPISGNEQFF	few	TRBD2	TRBV7-2	TRBJ2-1
TGTGCCAGCACCCTATCCGGGGAGACCCAGTACTTC	CASTLSGETQYF	NA	NA	TRBV7-2	TRBJ2-5
TGTGCCACCAGTGATCCTAGCCGGGACAAGTACGCAGATACGCAGTATTTT	CATSDPSRDKYADTQYF	NA	NA	TRBV24-1	TRBJ2-3
TGTGCCAGCAGCGTAGCGGGGGACTCCTACAATGAGCAGTTCTTC	CASSVAGDSYNEQFF	few	NA	TRBV9	TRBJ2-1
TGTGCCAGCTCAAGTACTAGCGGGAGTTACGAGCAGTACTTC	CASSSTSGSYEQYF	NA	TRBD2	TRBV18	TRBJ2-7
TGTGCCAGCACCAAATACAGCGGGAGCAGCTATGAGCAGTTCTTC	CASTKYSGSSYEQFF	NA	TRBD2	TRBV6-5	TRBJ2-1
TGCGCCAGCAGCCTTGGACTAGCGGGGCCAGATACGCAGTATTTT	CASSLGLAGPDTQYF	NA	TRBD2	TRBV4-1	TRBJ2-3
TGTGCCAGCAGTGAATACGGTGAGCAGTTCTTC	CASSEYGEQFF	NA	NA	TRBV2	TRBJ2-1
TGTGCCAGTAGTATAGGGGCAGGCGGCGGGGAAAAACTGTTTTTT	CASSIGAGGGEKLFF	NA	NA	TRBV19	TRBJ1-4
TGTGCCAGTAGTACCCAACAGGGGACTGAAGCTTTCTTT	CASSTQQGTEAFF	NA	TRBD1	TRBV19	TRBJ1-1
TGTGCCAGCAGCCCGACAGGGGGCCAGCCCCAGCATTTT	CASSPTGGQPQHF	NA	TRBD1	TRBV12-3/TRBV12-4	TRBJ1-5
TGTGCCAGCAGCTTTATGGTACAGGGGGACTCACCCCTCCACTTT	CASSFMVQGDSPLHF	NA	TRBD1	TRBV7-9	TRBJ1-6
TGTGCCAGCAGCTTACTGCACGGGGTAGATGAGCAGTTCTTC	CASSLLHGVDEQFF	NA	NA	TRBV11-2	TRBJ2-1
TGCGCCAGCAAGGGACTAGCGGGGAGCACAGATACGCAGTATTTT	CASKGLAGSTDTQYF	NA	TRBD2	TRBV5-1	TRBJ2-3
TGTGCCATCAGTGAGTCTAACTACGAGCAGTACTTC	CAISESNYEQYF	NA	NA	TRBV10-3	TRBJ2-7
TGCGCCAGCAGCCGCCTTTACGGGACAGAAGAGACCCAGTACTTC	CASSRLYGTEETQYF	once	TRBD1	TRBV4-1	TRBJ2-5
TGTGCCAGCAACCCCAAGCCGGGTGGGACTGAAGCTTTCTTT	CASNPKPGGTEAFF	NA	NA	TRBV6-4	TRBJ1-1
TGCGCCAGCAGCTTGCTGGACGGGGGCAATGAGCAGTTCTTC	CASSLLDGGNEQFF	NA	NA	TRBV5-1	TRBJ2-1
TGTGCCAGCTGGAGACAGGGAATGAACACTGAAGCTTTCTTT	CASWRQGMNTEAFF	NA	TRBD1	TRBV6-5	TRBJ1-1
TGTGCCAGCAGTTACGGGATAGCGGATTACACCGGGGAGCTGTTTTTT	CASSYGIADYTGELFF	NA	NA	TRBV6-5	TRBJ2-2
TGCGCCAGCAGCTTTACACCGCCGGGTTCTATCTACGAGCAGTACTTC	CASSFTPPGSIYEQYF	NA	NA	TRBV5-1	TRBJ2-7
TGTGCCAGCAGTCCGGACAGGGTCAGCGAGCAGTACTTC	CASSPDRVSEQYF	NA	TRBD1	TRBV7-2	TRBJ2-7
TGTGCCAGCAGCTTAATGCTAGCGGTGAGCACAGATACGCAGTATTTT	CASSLMLAVSTDTQYF	NA	TRBD2	TRBV7-2	TRBJ2-3
TGTGCCAGCAGCTCCCAATCTCCAGGTGAAAAACTGTTTTTT	CASSSQSPGEKLFF	NA	NA	TRBV5-8	TRBJ1-4
TGTGCCAGCAGCGTAGGAGGTAGCGGGGGCCCGGAGCAGTTCTTC	CASSVGGSGGPEQFF	few	TRBD2	TRBV9	TRBJ2-1
TGTGCCAGCAGCTCCGACAGTTATGGCTACACCTTC	CASSSDSYGYTF	NA	NA	TRBV5-4	TRBJ1-2
TGTGCCAGCCGCTATGGCTACACCTTC	CASRYGYTF	few	NA	TRBV2	TRBJ1-2
TGCAGCGTTTTGTTCGCGGGGGGCACTAGCACAGATACGCAGTATTTT	CSVLFAGGTSTDTQYF	few	TRBD2	TRBV29-1	TRBJ2-3